A single sample gave rise to the 10 T cell receptor beta chains below, sequenced in a study of T cell responses to AZD1222 COVID-19 vaccine. This table comes from immunoSEQ multiplex PCR, and its TCRdb copy is limited to in-frame clones, with some not included. The repertoire holds 140,000 or so clones, approximately 90% seen once, with less than 2% in the top ten. The sample was peripheral blood, taken 28 days after the second AZD1222 dose. The origin of the receptors is an adult who received the AZD1222 COVID-19 vaccine.

This chain uses TRBV6-6 with TRBJ1-1; D gene uncertain. V lost 6 bases, J lost 0 bases, and 11 bases lay in between. This CDR3 comprises 14 residues. Germline V CDR1 and CDR2: MNHNY, SVGAGI (reference sequence). The CDR3 region is CASRTTEVNTEAFF. DNA of the CDR3: TGTGCCAGCAGAACGACCGAAGTGAACACTGAAGCTTTCTTT.

The chain carries TRBV2 and TRBJ2-1; TRBD1 might be the D (6 bases). Deletions cut 8 bases from V and 6 bases from J, with 11 bases between. This CDR3 is built from 12 residues. Germline lookup yields CDR1 SNHLY and CDR2 FYNNEI. This chain's CDR3 is CASRGTPNEQFF. The CDR3 bases are TGTGCCAGCCGTGGGACACCCAATGAGCAGTTCTTC. The full variable domain, in which reference TRBV2 and TRBJ2-1 provide the parts outside the CDR3, is EPEVTQTPSHQVTQMGQEVILRCVPISNHLYFYWYRQILGQKVEFLVSFYNNEISEKSEIFDDQFSVERPDGSNFTLKIRSTKLEDSAMYFCASRGTPNEQFFGPGTRLTVL.

The rearrangement uses TRBV11-2 and TRBJ2-3, with a tentative D call TRBD1 (5 bases). Trimming removed 4 bases at V and 9 bases at J, with 14 bases between. CDR3 length: 13 residues. Germline CDR1 SGHAT, CDR2 FQNNGV. This chain's CDR3 is CASSSQTVQTQYF. In DNA form, the CDR3 reads TGTGCCAGCAGCTCCCAGACAGTACAAACGCAGTATTTT.

This clone has only one observation. The genes are TRBV4-1 and TRBJ2-5, with 16 bases that match TRBD2. CDR3 size: 19 residues. Germline CDR1 and CDR2: MGHRA and YSYEKL. Trimming at V came to 0 bases and at J to 5 bases, leaving 9 bases not matched to a gene. In DNA, the CDR3 is TGCGCCAGCAGCCAAGATCAGGGACTAGCGGGAGGGCCGAAGGAGACCCAGTACTTC. Its protein is CASSQDQGLAGGPKETQYF.

The DNA for the CDR3 is TGTGCCAGCAGTTTAAACTCAGGGGGGAATTCACCCCTCCACTTT. It translates to CASSLNSGGNSPLHF. V usage is TRBV27 and J usage is TRBJ1-6; 7 bases line up with TRBD1. The trim removed 2 bases at V and 7 bases at J, leaving 5 bases unmatched. This CDR3 is built from 15 residues. The germline V gene encodes CDR1 MNHEY and CDR2 SMNVEV (reference sequence).

The chain couples TRBV21-1 to TRBJ1-5; whether TRBD1, the table's D call, matches the DNA was not checked. TRBV21-1 is given as a pseudogene. The CDR3 covers 20 residues. DNA of the CDR3: TGTGCCAGCAGCCTCGACCGGACATTTCTTGCCCCTCATAGCAATCAGCCCCAGCATTTT. Its protein product is CASSLDRTFLAPHSNQPQHF.

The genes are TRBV19 and TRBJ1-1, with D uncertain. The CDR3 extends over 13 amino acids. V lost 6 bases and J 9 bases, leaving 17 bases between the germline ends. Germline CDR1 reads LNHDA; CDR2 reads SQIVND (reference sequence). CDR3 loop: CASRPSEGSQAFF. CDR3 DNA: TGTGCCAGTAGGCCCTCCGAAGGGTCCCAAGCTTTCTTT.

This chain connects TRBV12-3 or TRBV12-4 to TRBJ2-5; D ambiguous. The CDR3 runs 12 residues. Between the trimmed V and J ends, which lost 5 bases and 2 bases, there was a span of 6 bases. The CDR3 region has the DNA TGTGCCAGCAGTCCTCTACAAGAGACCCAGTACTTC. Protein sequence: CASSPLQETQYF.

The V and J genes are TRBV25-1 and TRBJ1-2, with no clear D. V lost 6 bases and J lost 2, with 4 bases in between. Per the germline V gene, CDR1 is MGHDK and CDR2 is SYGVNS. The length of the CDR3 is 11 residues. The chain's CDR3 is CASSRNYGYTF. The CDR3 nucleotides read TGTGCCAGCAGCAGGAACTATGGCTACACCTTC.

The chain employs TRBV3-1 (or the pseudogene TRBV3-2) and TRBJ2-1; 12 bases agree with TRBD2. This CDR3 has 18 amino acids. CDR1 is LGHDT and CDR2 is YNNKEL in the germline V gene (reference sequence). V gave up 4 bases and J gave up 0 bases; unmatched junction bases: 7. The CDR3 DNA is TGTGCCAGCAGCCTTGAGCAGACTAGCGGGGGCTCCTACAATGAGCAGTTCTTC. Its protein product is CASSLEQTSGGSYNEQFF.